This TCR beta chain was found in a study of blood T cell repertoires in COVID-19. On the study more broadly: Samples representing acute and convalescent COVID-19 were sourced from the United States, Italy and Spain. In each case, the material was cDNA or gDNA derived from T cells, B-cell-depleted T cells, or PBMCs.

The germline V gene encodes CDR1 SGHTA and CDR2 FQGNSA. The CDR3 has 14 amino acids. V lost 5 bases and J 10 bases, leaving 18 bases between the germline ends. Methods used by the authors: It was from reference gene primer amplification that nucleated cell counts were estimated. Sequencing used immunoSEQ multiplex PCR; TCRdb keeps in-frame clones, though not all of them. The V and J calls and clone size come from that table; D and trimming were worked out from the DNA. The sample consists of approximately 210,000 clones, approximately 86% of them appearing once. This clonotype originated in a man between 18 and 35 years old with active or convalescent COVID-19. The chain is built from TRBV7-2 and TRBJ2-1; TRBD2 is a possible D gene (6 bases). Sequenced sample: peripheral blood. CDR3 residues: CASSRSGVGGEQFF. CDR3 DNA sequence: TGTGCCAGCAGCCGTAGCGGCGTTGGGGGGGAGCAGTTCTTC. Using reference TRBV7-2 and TRBJ2-1 for the parts outside the CDR3, the full variable domain is GAGVSQSPSNKVTEKGKDVELRCDPISGHTALYWYRQSLGQGLEFLIYFQGNSAPDKSGLPSDRFSAERTGGSVSTLTIQRTQQEDSAVYLCASSRSGVGGEQFFGPGTRLTVL.